In its sample, the clone carrying this T cell receptor beta chain was seen a few times. Its antigen is not known. Trimming pared 3 bases from V and 4 bases from J, leaving 10 bases between. Germline V gives CDR1 KGHSH, CDR2 LQKENI. The CDR3 loop spans 13 amino acids. Unique molecular identifiers (one per individual cDNA molecule) were attached. TCRdb reprocessed the 5' RACE reads via MiXCR and lists one record per CDR3 protein. The table lists tens of thousands of distinct CDR3 sequences, 14% to 15% of them singletons, with less than 6% in the top ten. This sample was included in a study of early T cells in non-severe SARS-CoV-2 infection. Background on the study: From unsorted whole blood, bulk RNA was sequenced, and the chains remained unpaired. Study-wide results and caveats: VDJdb matching, biased toward anti-spike CD8 responses, missed private and CD4 specificities.

The TCR was taken from an adult who was a healthcare worker with PCR-confirmed SARS-CoV-2 infection or an uninfected control (not recorded which). The rearrangement links TRBV18 to TRBJ2-7, with D unclear. The sequenced sample consisted of whole blood. CDR3 amino acids: CASSPKVLYEQYF. The DNA for the CDR3 is TGTGCCAGCTCACCGAAGGTATTGTACGAGCAGTACTTC.